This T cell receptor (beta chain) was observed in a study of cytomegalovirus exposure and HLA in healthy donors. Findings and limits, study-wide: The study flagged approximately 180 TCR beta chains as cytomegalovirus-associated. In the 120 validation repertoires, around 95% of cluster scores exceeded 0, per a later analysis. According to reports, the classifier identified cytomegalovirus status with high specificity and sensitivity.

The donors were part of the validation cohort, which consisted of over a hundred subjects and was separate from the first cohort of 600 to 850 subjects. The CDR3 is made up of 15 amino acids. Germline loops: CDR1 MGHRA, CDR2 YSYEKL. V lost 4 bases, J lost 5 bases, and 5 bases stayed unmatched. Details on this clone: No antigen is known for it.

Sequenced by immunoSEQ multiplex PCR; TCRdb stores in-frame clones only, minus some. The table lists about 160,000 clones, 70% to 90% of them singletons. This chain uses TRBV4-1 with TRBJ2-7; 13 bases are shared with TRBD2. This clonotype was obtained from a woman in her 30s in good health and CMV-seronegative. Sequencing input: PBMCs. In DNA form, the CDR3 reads TGCGCCAGCAGCCTCGAGGGACTAGCGGGAAACGAGCAGTACTTC. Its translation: CASSLEGLAGNEQYF.